The 13 T cell receptor beta chains presented below share a single source sample, sequenced in a study of identical twins. TCRdb fed the 5' RACE reads into MiXCR, producing one record per CDR3 protein. The top ten clones hold 0.91% of a sample with just over 500,000 distinct CDR3 sequences, less than 25% of them seen once. In addition, the sample was reused for a study of T cells expressing NK-cell markers.

Input material: CD4+ T cells sorted from blood. The receptors shown here come from a young woman in good health.

This clonotype was seen more than once but under ten times. The genes are TRBV20-1 and TRBJ1-6; 8 bases align to TRBD1. From germline, CDR1 is DFQATT and CDR2 SNEGSKA (reference sequence). The CDR3 sequence is 12 residues long. The junction had 10 bases not matched to a gene; V was cut back by 4 bases and J by 17 bases. This CDR3 is CSATSGQAVVHF. CDR3 in DNA: TGCAGTGCTACCTCGGGACAGGCGGTGGTCCACTTT.

This clonotype has a count of ten or more. The gene calls are TRBV5-1 and TRBJ2-1; no clear D. CDR3 length: 12 residues. With 2 bases removed from V and 4 bases from J, the gap between germline ends came to 4 bases. The V gene's germline CDR1 is SGHRS and CDR2 YFSETQ. The CDR3 bases are TGCGCCAGCAGCTTCGCGTACAATGAGCAGTTCTTC. It codes for CASSFAYNEQFF.

This clonotype was picked up a small number of times. The J gene is TRBJ2-7, the V gene TRBV11-2, with 9 bases lining up with TRBD1. V trimming: 4 bases; J trimming: 2 bases; junction bases outside the gene matches: 6. Per germline, CDR1 SGHAT and CDR2 FQNNGV. There are 15 residues in the CDR3. This CDR3 reads CASSSPRDRAYEQYF. The CDR3 coding sequence is TGTGCCAGCAGCTCACCCCGGGACAGGGCCTACGAGCAGTACTTC.

This chain links TRBV9 with TRBJ2-7; D perhaps matches TRBD2 (6 bases). This CDR3 is 16 amino acids long. V lost 3 bases to trimming and J lost 3 bases, with 19 bases between them. Germline assignment: CDR1 SGDLS and CDR2 YYNGEE. CDR3 in DNA: TGTGCCAGCAGCGCCTCCCGGGGGAGGAGCGGCTACGAGCAGTACTTC. Its translation: CASSASRGRSGYEQYF.

A few counts support this clonotype. This rearrangement joins TRBV20-1 to TRBJ2-3; possibly TRBD1 or TRBD2 for D (5 bases each). The CDR3 runs to 11 residues. Trimming took off 6 bases at V and 6 bases at J, with 10 bases between the two ends. CDR1 and CDR2 (germline): DFQATT, SNEGSKA (reference sequence). The CDR3 sequence: CSASWGDTQYF. The DNA for the CDR3 is TGCAGTGCCTCCTGGGGGGATACGCAGTATTTT.

This clonotype has a handful of counts. The chain recombines TRBV7-2 with TRBJ2-2; the D is unclear. V was pared by 3 bases and J by 1 base, with 9 bases between. The CDR3 extends over 15 amino acids. From germline, CDR1 is SGHTA and CDR2 FQGNSA. The CDR3 DNA reads as TGTGCCAGCAGCTTTATAGGCGAGAACACCGGGGAGCTGTTTTTT. Translated, it gives CASSFIGENTGELFF.

This clonotype was observed a handful of times. The rearrangement links TRBV7-9 to TRBJ2-7; weak D call: TRBD1 (5 bases). The CDR3 runs to 13 residues. V was cut by 7 bases and J by 3 bases, with 13 bases left in between. The germline CDR1 and CDR2 sequences are SEHNR and FQNEAQ (reference sequence). The CDR3, as DNA: TGTGCCAGCAAGAACGACAGCCACTACGAGCAGTACTTC. Its protein is CASKNDSHYEQYF.

This clonotype came up many times. V and J are TRBV4-3 and TRBJ2-4; either TRBD1 or TRBD2 may supply D (5 bases each). Deletions cut 0 bases from V and 0 bases from J, with 15 bases between. The CDR3 is made up of 18 amino acids. The germline V gene encodes CDR1 LGHNA and CDR2 YSLEER. CDR3: CASSQDRGNLGAKNIQYF. DNA for the CDR3: TGCGCCAGCAGCCAAGATCGGGGCAATCTGGGAGCCAAAAACATTCAGTACTTC.

This clonotype showed up just a few times. The chain's CDR3 is CASTGTYNSPLHF. CDR3 DNA sequence: TGTGCCAGCACCGGGACATATAATTCACCCCTCCACTTT. This chain connects TRBV19 to TRBJ1-6; tentatively, D is TRBD1 (6 bases). This CDR3 is built from 13 residues. With 9 bases removed from V and 4 bases from J, the gap between germline ends came to 10 bases. CDR1 is LNHDA and CDR2 is SQIVND in the germline V gene (reference sequence).

CDR3 in DNA: TGCAGCGTTGATTGGGGCAACACTGAAGCTTTCTTT. Encoded protein: CSVDWGNTEAFF. This chain links TRBV29-1 with TRBJ1-1; tentative D call: TRBD1 (5 bases). Per the germline V gene, CDR1 is SQVTM and CDR2 is ANQGSEA. The V gene lost 3 bases and the J gene lost 2 bases, with 7 bases spanning the gap. The CDR3 is 12 amino acids.

This clonotype was picked up a small number of times. V is TRBV27 and J is TRBJ2-6, with D unresolved. V shed 8 bases and J shed 2 bases, with 13 bases lying between them. The length of the CDR3 is 15 residues. Germline V gives CDR1 MNHEY, CDR2 SMNVEV (reference sequence). CDR3 region: CASVSVSTGANVLTF. CDR3 DNA sequence: TGTGCCAGCGTCTCCGTGAGTACTGGGGCCAACGTCCTGACTTTC.

This clonotype was counted a few times. CDR3 coding DNA: TGCGCCAGCAGCCCGGAGGGGGCTGGACAGCCCCAGCATTTT. Its protein is CASSPEGAGQPQHF. The chain carries TRBV5-1 and TRBJ1-5, with TRBD1 matching 7 bases. Germline CDR1 is SGHRS and CDR2 is YFSETQ. This CDR3 region has 14 residues. After removal of 4 bases from V and 7 bases from J, the junction contained 8 bases not matched to a gene.

This chain uses TRBV18 with TRBJ2-7, with D possibly TRBD2 on 6 matching bases. The germline CDR1 and CDR2 sequences are KGHSH and LQKENI. The V end lost 3 bases, the J end lost 2 bases, and 20 bases lay between the germline ends. The CDR3 has 17 residues. CDR3 nucleotide sequence: TGTGCCAGCTCACCTGAGAACCCGGGACTCAAGCCCTACGAGCAGTACTTC. Residues: CASSPENPGLKPYEQYF.